The 27 T cell receptor beta chains in this list originate from one sample, sequenced in a study of T cells in Graves' hyperthyroidism and ophthalmopathy. Amplification yielded TCR beta CDR3 regions, with RNA transcripts as the source. When the TCR CDR3 underwent first-round RT-PCR, the HTBI primer set was used. TCRdb itself ran the multiplex PCR reads through MiXCR, one entry per CDR3 protein. The sample yields under 650,000 distinct CDR3 sequences, 15% to 20% seen once. Sequenced sample: blood. The receptors were gathered from a woman aged 30 to 39 with Graves' hyperthyroidism.

The chain joins TRBV7-9 to TRBJ1-1, with D maybe TRBD1 (5 bases). CDR3 length: 15 amino acids. V lost 4 bases and J 1 base, leaving 13 bases between the germline ends. Germline lookup yields CDR1 SEHNR and CDR2 FQNEAQ (reference sequence). For the CDR3, the DNA is TGTGCCAGCAGCTATCAGGGCGATGGGAACACTGAAGCTTTCTTT. It yields the protein CASSYQGDGNTEAFF. The full variable domain, with the rest looked up from reference TRBV7-9 and TRBJ1-1, is DTGVSQNPRHKITKRGQNVTFRCDPISEHNRLYWYRQTLGQGPEFLTYFQNEAQLEKSRLLSDRFSAERPKGSFSTLEIQRTEQGDSAMYLCASSYQGDGNTEAFFGQGTRLTVV.

This clonotype was seen a few times. This sequence joins TRBV5-1 and TRBJ2-3; tentative D call: TRBD2 (5 bases). The CDR3 contains 18 residues. Trimming cost V 0 bases and J 0 bases, with 17 bases left between them. Germline V gives CDR1 SGHRS, CDR2 YFSETQ. The CDR3 here is CASSLVAGAGASTDTQYF. The DNA for the CDR3 is TGCGCCAGCAGCTTGGTGGCGGGCGCGGGTGCTAGCACAGATACGCAGTATTTT. Looking up the rest from reference TRBV5-1 and TRBJ2-3 gives the full variable domain: KAGVTQTPRYLIKTRGQQVTLSCSPISGHRSVSWYQQTPGQGLQFLFEYFSETQRNKGNFPGRFSGRQFSNSRSEMNVSTLELGDSALYLCASSLVAGAGASTDTQYFGPGTRLTVL.

This clonotype was recorded at least ten times. The J gene is TRBJ2-1, the V gene TRBV2; 11 bases agree with TRBD2. J was trimmed by 5 bases and V by 8 bases; bases with no gene match: 8. The length of the CDR3 is 15 residues. Per germline, CDR1 SNHLY and CDR2 FYNNEI. The CDR3 sequence: CASGTSGSRDNEQFF. DNA for the CDR3: TGTGCCAGCGGAACTAGCGGGAGCCGGGACAATGAGCAGTTCTTC.

This clonotype was seen at least ten times. CDR3 amino acids: CASSDTDPWGMNQPQHF. DNA for the CDR3: TGTGCCAGCAGTGATACGGACCCTTGGGGAATGAATCAGCCCCAGCATTTT. The rearrangement joins TRBV6-1 to TRBJ1-5; D remains ambiguous. CDR1 is MNHNS and CDR2 is SASEGT in the germline V gene. V shed 3 bases and J shed 4 bases, with 19 bases lying between them. This CDR3 is 17 amino acids long.

The V gene is TRBV5-8, the J gene TRBJ2-7, with TRBD1 matching 8 bases. With V trimmed by 2 bases and J by 5 bases, 12 bases remained unmatched. Germline V CDR1 and CDR2: SGHTS, YDEGEE. The CDR3 extends over 16 amino acids. This CDR3 is CASSFDAGQGLNEQYF. CDR3 sequence (DNA): TGTGCCAGCAGCTTCGACGCCGGACAGGGTTTAAACGAGCAGTACTTC.

The V and J genes are TRBV4-3 and TRBJ2-1; D is unclear. CDR1 is LGHNA and CDR2 is YSLEER in the germline V gene. The CDR3 sequence is 17 residues long. V was cut by 0 bases and J by 6 bases, with 18 bases left in between. CDR3 sequence (DNA): TGCGCCAGCAGCCAAGATTACGGCGGAACTCTAGTCAATGAGCAGTTCTTC. It codes for CASSQDYGGTLVNEQFF.

V gene TRBV30 combines with J gene TRBJ1-5; the D gene is possibly TRBD1 (6 bases). Germline lookup yields CDR1 GTSNPN and CDR2 SVGIG (reference sequence). The CDR3 has 15 residues. V was shortened by 1 base and J by 4 bases, with 14 bases between the two germline ends. The DNA of the CDR3 is TGTGCCTGGAGTGAAGGTTGGGGGCGGAATCAGCCCCAGCATTTT. It is translated as CAWSEGWGRNQPQHF.

This clonotype turned up a few times. The chain uses TRBV11-2 and TRBJ2-5; TRBD1 agrees at 11 bases. The germline gives CDR1 SGHAT, CDR2 FQNNGV. V lost 4 bases, J lost 5 bases, and 6 bases stayed unmatched. The CDR3 is 15 amino acids. The CDR3 here is CASSYGDRGGETQYF. DNA for the CDR3: TGTGCCAGCAGCTATGGGGACAGGGGGGGCGAGACCCAGTACTTC.

This clonotype was counted many times. The chain has TRBV28 and TRBJ2-3; a possible D gene is TRBD1 (5 bases). Germline CDR1 and CDR2: MDHEN and SYDVKM. V lost 7 bases and J 4 bases, leaving 24 bases between the germline ends. CDR3 length equals 17 residues. The DNA for the CDR3 is TGTGCCAGCACCCTGAGCCCTGGGGCGAGTGGCCCAGATACGCAGTATTTT. Translation: CASTLSPGASGPDTQYF.

This clonotype has more than one count but fewer than ten. V usage is TRBV29-1 and J usage is TRBJ2-2, with TRBD2 matching 14 bases. Germline lookup yields CDR1 SQVTM and CDR2 ANQGSEA. The CDR3 is 16 amino acids. J gave up 5 bases and V 3 bases, and 5 bases lay outside the gene matches. Written as DNA, the CDR3 is TGCAGCGTTGAGGGACTAGCGGGAGAGAAAACCGGGGAGCTGTTTTTT. Its protein product is CSVEGLAGEKTGELFF.

The chain recombines TRBV9 with TRBJ2-1, with 7 bases fitting TRBD2. J gave up 10 bases and V 4 bases, and 14 bases lay outside the gene matches. CDR3 length equals 15 residues. Germline assignment: CDR1 SGDLS and CDR2 YYNGEE. In nucleotides, the CDR3 is TGTGCCAGCAGCAAAAGCGGGACCTCCGGGGGGGAGCAGTTCTTC. Amino acids: CASSKSGTSGGEQFF.

As concerns this clonotype: A read error may explain this, as a much larger clone is one base away. This chain connects TRBV30 to TRBJ2-2; D is uncertain. The germline V gene has CDR1 GTSNPN and CDR2 SVGIG (reference sequence). V was cut by 0 bases and J by 7 bases, with 9 bases left in between. The length of the CDR3 is 13 residues. The CDR3 is CAWSVGPNGELFF. The CDR3 bases are TGTGCCTGGAGTGTAGGGCCCAACGGGGAGCTGTTTTTT.

This clonotype showed up many times. The chain carries TRBV27 and TRBJ1-4, with 8 nucleotides matching TRBD1. Germline V gene lookup returns CDR1 MNHEY and CDR2 SMNVEV (reference sequence). The junction had 2 bases not matched to a gene; V was cut back by 5 bases and J by 3 bases. This CDR3 region has 14 residues. The CDR3 is CASSLQGANEKLFF. CDR3 nucleotides: TGTGCCAGCAGTCTACAGGGGGCTAATGAAAAACTGTTTTTT.

This clonotype was seen more than once but under ten times. The rearrangement joins TRBV11-2 to TRBJ2-2; D uncertain. This CDR3 has 16 amino acids. Per germline, CDR1 SGHAT and CDR2 FQNNGV. Trimming stripped 0 bases from V and 0 bases from J, with 8 bases between. DNA for the CDR3: TGTGCCAGCAGCTTAGATCGCGGAGCGAACACCGGGGAGCTGTTTTTT. Its translation: CASSLDRGANTGELFF.

This clonotype has more than one count but fewer than ten. The rearrangement uses TRBV30 and TRBJ1-4; possible D gene TRBD1, 5 bases. From germline, CDR1 is GTSNPN and CDR2 SVGIG (reference sequence). The V gene lost 5 bases and the J gene lost 7 bases, with 8 bases spanning the gap. This CDR3 contains 11 residues. CDR3 in DNA: TGTGCCTGGCAGGGCTCTGAAAAACTGTTTTTT. It translates to CAWQGSEKLFF.

There are many counts of this clonotype. The V gene is TRBV2, the J gene TRBJ2-5; TRBD1 matches 7 bases. Looked up from germline, CDR1 is SNHLY and CDR2 is FYNNEI. CDR3 length equals 15 residues. The ends lost 9 bases at V and 1 base at J; junction bases unmatched: 11. In DNA form, the CDR3 reads TGTGCCAGTGGGGCCGGGACAGCGGTCCAAGAGACCCAGTACTTC. It codes for CASGAGTAVQETQYF.

This rearrangement joins TRBV25-1 to TRBJ1-5, with D possibly being TRBD1 (6 bases). V lost 1 base to trimming and J lost 13 bases, with 20 bases between them. The CDR3 has 15 residues. Germline V gene lookup returns CDR1 MGHDK and CDR2 SYGVNS. The CDR3 DNA is TGTGCCAGCAGTGAATTTGGGCTACAGGGAGGTCCACAGCATTTT. This gives the protein CASSEFGLQGGPQHF.

This clonotype was observed a few times. This chain joins TRBV9 and TRBJ2-2; D ambiguous. Trimming removed 1 base at V and 0 bases at J, with 4 bases between. The CDR3 spans 14 residues. The germline CDR1 and CDR2 sequences are SGDLS and YYNGEE. CDR3 nucleotides: TGTGCCAGCAGCGTAAGGTCGAACACCGGGGAGCTGTTTTTT. Translation: CASSVRSNTGELFF.

This clonotype has just a few counts. A read error may produce the germline difference seen at one junction end. The chain's CDR3 is CAGSQTSTEAFF. The CDR3 DNA reads TGTGCCGGCAGCCAAACTAGCACTGAAGCTTTCTTT. The chain uses TRBV4-2 and TRBJ1-1; no clear D gene. Germline-derived CDR1 and CDR2 are LGHNA and YNFKEQ. There are 12 residues in the CDR3.

This clonotype was observed many times. The CDR3 DNA follows: TGTGCCAGCAGCTTAGCGGGGGGCGCACAGGAGACCCAGTACTTC. It codes for CASSLAGGAQETQYF. This chain connects TRBV7-9 to TRBJ2-5; tentatively, D is TRBD1 or TRBD2 (6 bases each). Germline V gives CDR1 SEHNR, CDR2 FQNEAQ (reference sequence). This CDR3 spans 15 amino acids. Trimming took 0 bases from V and 5 from J, leaving 13 bases between them.

There are many counts of this clonotype. The CDR3 loop is CASSFEVNTEAFF. The CDR3 coding sequence is TGTGCCAGCAGCTTTGAGGTGAACACTGAAGCTTTCTTT. This chain joins TRBV11-3 and TRBJ1-1; D uncertain. V dropped 3 bases and J dropped 0 bases, with 5 bases sitting between them. CDR1 is SGHNT and CDR2 is YENEEA in the germline V gene. This CDR3 comprises 13 residues. The variable domain in full, completed from reference TRBV11-3 and TRBJ1-1, reads EAGVVQSPRYKIIEKKQPVAFWCNPISGHNTLYWYLQNLGQGPELLIRYENEEAVDDSQLPKDRFSAERLKGVDSTLKIQPAELGDSAVYLCASSFEVNTEAFFGQGTRLTVV.

This clonotype occurred a few times. The chain links TRBV29-1 to TRBJ2-2; 7 bases are shared with TRBD1. The V gene's germline CDR1 is SQVTM and CDR2 ANQGSEA. V shed 7 bases and J 1 base; nucleotides not matched to a gene: 3. CDR3 length: 13 amino acids. This CDR3 is CSGGQMNTGELFF. The CDR3 DNA sequence: TGCAGCGGGGGACAGATGAACACCGGGGAGCTGTTTTTT.

This clonotype was counted many times. The chain recombines TRBV28 with TRBJ2-5; 9 nucleotides align to TRBD1. The CDR3 totals 13 residues. Germline V gene data show CDR1 as MDHEN and CDR2 as SYDVKM. J gave up 7 bases and V 6 bases, and 6 bases lay outside the gene matches. CDR3 region: CASREQGAVTQYF. The CDR3 nucleotides are TGTGCCAGCAGGGAACAGGGGGCGGTGACCCAGTACTTC.

The chain has TRBV7-2 and TRBJ2-5; D perhaps matches TRBD1 (12 bases). Between the trimmed V and J ends, which lost 5 bases and 4 bases, there was a span of 44 bases. The CDR3 is 24 amino acids. Germline lookup yields CDR1 SGHTA and CDR2 FQGNSA. The CDR3 is CASSHATPGQGATSGRSWGETQYF. The CDR3 DNA reads TGTGCCAGCAGCCACGCAACTCCGGGACAGGGGGCCACTAGCGGGAGATCTTGGGGAGAGACCCAGTACTTC.

This chain uses TRBV19 with TRBJ1-6; perhaps TRBD1 as D (6 bases). In germline, CDR1 is LNHDA, CDR2 SQIVND (reference sequence). Trimming stripped 5 bases from V and 0 bases from J, with 14 bases between. The CDR3 consists of 17 residues. CDR3 protein: CASSPDSSSSYNSPLHF. The CDR3 bases are TGTGCCAGTAGTCCGGACAGTTCGTCCTCCTATAATTCACCCCTCCACTTT.

In its sample, this clonotype was seen many times. This sequence joins TRBV28 and TRBJ2-7, with D perhaps TRBD1 or TRBD2 (5 bases each). This CDR3 contains 14 residues. Per the germline V gene, CDR1 is MDHEN and CDR2 is SYDVKM. Deletions cut 6 bases from V and 5 bases from J, with 17 bases between. The CDR3 nucleotides are TGTGCCAGCAGGTCCTGGAGTGGGGACCACGAGCAGTACTTC. This gives the protein CASRSWSGDHEQYF.

Note on this clonotype: The missing conserved phenylalanine or tryptophan at the end of this CDR3 makes a read error likely. J is TRBJ2-3 and V is TRBV20-1, with 12 bases that match TRBD2. This CDR3 contains 16 residues. V shed 2 bases, J shed 4 bases, and the junction held 7 bases outside the gene matches. CDR1 is DFQATT and CDR2 is SNEGSKA in the germline V gene (reference sequence). The CDR3 here is CSARNPTSGRPDTQYY. The CDR3, as DNA: TGCAGTGCTAGAAACCCGACTAGCGGGAGACCAGATACGCAGTATTAT.